Following are 10 T cell receptor beta chains from one sample sequenced in a study of cytomegalovirus exposure and HLA in healthy donors. Assay used: immunoSEQ multiplex PCR; TCRdb lists only in-frame clones, some missing. The repertoire holds 150,000 to 200,000 clones, roughly 91% seen once, with just over 4% in the top ten. The sample taken for sequencing was PBMCs. The source is a man in his late teens or twenties in good health and CMV-seropositive.

This rearrangement joins TRBV11-2 to TRBJ1-1; tentatively, D is TRBD1 (5 bases). The germline V gene encodes CDR1 SGHAT and CDR2 FQNNGV. The CDR3 is 13 amino acids. V lost 5 bases and J lost 2, with 9 bases in between. The CDR3 sequence is CASSTDRNTEAFF. In DNA, the CDR3 is TGTGCCAGCAGCACTGACAGAAACACTGAAGCTTTCTTT.

The chain recombines TRBV2 with TRBJ1-2, with a possible D match to TRBD1 (6 bases). CDR3 length: 15 residues. Germline V lookup: CDR1 SNHLY, CDR2 FYNNEI. V was shortened by 2 bases and J by 2 bases, with 12 bases between the two germline ends. The CDR3 reads CASSEKRTENYGYTF. The CDR3 DNA reads TGTGCCAGCAGTGAAAAGCGGACAGAAAACTATGGCTACACCTTC. The full variable domain, its missing parts supplied by reference TRBV2 and TRBJ1-2, is EPEVTQTPSHQVTQMGQEVILRCVPISNHLYFYWYRQILGQKVEFLVSFYNNEISEKSEIFDDQFSVERPDGSNFTLKIRSTKLEDSAMYFCASSEKRTENYGYTFGSGTRLTVV.

The CDR3 spells CASSGGAANEQFF. CDR3 DNA sequence: TGTGCCAGCAGCGGGGGCGCAGCCAATGAGCAGTTCTTC. The V call is TRBV7-8, the J call TRBJ2-1, with D perhaps TRBD1 (6 bases). There are 13 residues in the CDR3. CDR1 is SGHVS, CDR2 FQNEAQ, per germline. V was shortened by 5 bases and J by 6 bases, with 11 bases between the two germline ends. Complete variable domain (other parts from reference TRBV7-8 and TRBJ2-1): GAGVSQSPRYKVAKRGQDVALRCDPISGHVSLFWYQQALGQGPEFLTYFQNEAQLDKSGLPSDRFFAERPEGSVSTLKIQRTQQEDSAVYLCASSGGAANEQFFGPGTRLTVL.

This clone occurred once. V is TRBV13 and J is TRBJ2-3, with D possibly being TRBD2 (6 bases). Germline CDR1 is PRHDT and CDR2 is FYEKMQ (reference sequence). V shed 7 bases and J shed 10 bases, with 27 bases lying between them. The CDR3 extends over 16 amino acids. CDR3 coding DNA: TGTGCCAGCAACAAAGCGGGCTTAACCGCTTCTGATTCGCAGTATTTT. Translation gives CASNKAGLTASDSQYF.

This clone was recorded a few times. The chain recombines TRBV6-5 with TRBJ1-1; D is uncertain. Per germline, CDR1 MNHEY and CDR2 SVGAGI. With 7 bases removed from V and 1 base from J, the gap between germline ends came to 13 bases. The CDR3 contains 14 residues. The CDR3 region is CASNSRQKNTEAFF. As DNA, the CDR3 is TGTGCCAGCAATTCCCGACAAAAGAACACTGAAGCTTTCTTT.

The chain combines TRBV5-1 with TRBJ2-7; 7 bases agree with TRBD1. CDR1 and CDR2 from the germline V gene are SGHRS and YFSETQ. The ends lost 2 bases at V and 0 bases at J; junction bases unmatched: 2. The CDR3 extends over 14 amino acids. CDR3 in amino acids: CASSFGTVSYEQYF. The CDR3, as DNA: TGCGCCAGCAGCTTTGGGACAGTCTCCTACGAGCAGTACTTC.

The genes are TRBV7-2 and TRBJ2-2; D unresolved. The CDR3 covers 14 residues. V lost 1 base and J 3 bases, leaving 6 bases between the germline ends. Germline CDR1 and CDR2: SGHTA and FQGNSA. The chain's CDR3 is CASSLGAYTGELFF. CDR3 bases: TGTGCCAGCAGCTTAGGAGCCTACACCGGGGAGCTGTTTTTT.

This chain connects TRBV18 to TRBJ2-5; D unresolved. This CDR3 region has 12 residues. The ends were cut back, 3 bases at V and 2 bases at J, with 4 bases in the middle. Germline V gene data show CDR1 as KGHSH and CDR2 as LQKENI. The CDR3: CASSPTQETQYF. In DNA, the CDR3 is TGTGCCAGCTCACCTACTCAAGAGACCCAGTACTTC.

The chain uses TRBV6-1 and TRBJ2-7, with a tentative D call TRBD2 (5 bases). The CDR3 loop spans 17 amino acids. Germline assignment: CDR1 MNHNS and CDR2 SASEGT. The V end lost 2 bases, the J end lost 2 bases, and 19 bases lay between the germline ends. The CDR3 is CASSEIGAGAVPYEQYF. In DNA, the CDR3 is TGTGCCAGCAGTGAAATCGGCGCGGGCGCCGTGCCCTACGAGCAGTACTTC.

The V and J genes are TRBV5-1 and TRBJ1-5, with 8 bases that match TRBD1. CDR3 length: 17 residues. Germline-derived CDR1 and CDR2 are SGHRS and YFSETQ. The J segment lost 2 bases and the V segment lost 3 bases, leaving 10 bases of the junction unmatched. Here the CDR3 DNA reads TGCGCCAGCAGCTCTCGCCCACTGGGACAGGGCAATCAGCCCCAGCATTTT. Residues: CASSSRPLGQGNQPQHF.